The 6 T cell receptor beta chains below come from one sample, sequenced in a study of blood T cell repertoires in COVID-19. Clones were sequenced by immunoSEQ multiplex PCR, and TCRdb holds only the in-frame ones, with some missing. The sample has some 180,000 clones; approximately 91% are singletons. Sequenced: peripheral blood. The origin of the receptors is a man aged 35 to 55 with acute or convalescent COVID-19.

The chain is built from TRBV3-1 (or the pseudogene TRBV3-2) and TRBJ2-7; possible D gene TRBD1, 6 bases. The V end was cut by 0 bases, the J end by 4 bases, with 16 bases between. CDR1 and CDR2 from the germline V gene are LGHDT and YNNKEL (reference sequence). The CDR3 is made up of 16 amino acids. The CDR3 here is CASSQDGRGRPYEQYF. In nucleotides, the CDR3 is TGTGCCAGCAGCCAAGATGGTAGGGGGAGACCTTACGAGCAGTACTTC.

This clone occurred once. The V call is TRBV4-3, the J call TRBJ2-3, with 9 bases that match TRBD2. Germline lookup yields CDR1 LGHNA and CDR2 YSLEER. The CDR3 covers 16 residues. The junction had 6 bases not matched to a gene; V was cut back by 1 base and J by 4 bases. The CDR3 nucleotides are TGCGCCAGCAGCCAAGGGAGCGGGGGGTTCCCAGATACGCAGTATTTT. Protein: CASSQGSGGFPDTQYF.

This clone has a single count. The chain links TRBV6-2 or TRBV6-3 to TRBJ2-7; maybe TRBD1 (5 bases). CDR1 MNHEY and CDR2 SVGEGT come from the germline V gene. The CDR3 totals 13 residues. V lost 0 bases, J lost 2 bases, and 5 bases lay in between. CDR3 bases: TGTGCCAGCAGTTACTCGGACACCTACGAGCAGTACTTC. This gives the protein CASSYSDTYEQYF.

This chain uses TRBV19 with TRBJ2-1; maybe TRBD1 (5 bases). Deletions cut 2 bases from V and 6 bases from J, with 5 bases between. Per the germline V gene, CDR1 is LNHDA and CDR2 is SQIVND (reference sequence). The CDR3 consists of 12 residues. CDR3 nucleotides: TGTGCCAGTAGTATAAGGGGCAATGAGCAGTTCTTC. Protein product: CASSIRGNEQFF. Combining the CDR3 with reference TRBV19 and TRBJ2-1 gives the whole variable domain DGGITQSPKYLFRKEGQNVTLSCEQNLNHDAMYWYRQDPGQGLRLIYYSQIVNDFQKGDIAEGYSVSREKKESFPLTVTSAQKNPTAFYLCASSIRGNEQFFGPGTRLTVL.

This clone was counted only a few times. The chain uses TRBV2 and TRBJ1-4; unclear D gene. Between the trimmed V and J ends, which lost 1 base and 4 bases, there was a span of 10 bases. The CDR3 spans 15 residues. The germline V gene has CDR1 SNHLY and CDR2 FYNNEI. CDR3 DNA sequence: TGTGCCAGCAGTGAAGATCGGGGAGGTAATGAAAAACTGTTTTTT. It specifies CASSEDRGGNEKLFF.

The chain recombines TRBV28 with TRBJ2-3; D remains ambiguous. The germline V and J ends were trimmed by 6 bases and 0 bases, with 10 bases remaining between them. Looked up from germline, CDR1 is MDHEN and CDR2 is SYDVKM. This CDR3 has 14 residues. CDR3 sequence: CASSPFSSTDTQYF. The CDR3 DNA sequence: TGTGCCAGCAGCCCCTTTTCTAGCACAGATACGCAGTATTTT.